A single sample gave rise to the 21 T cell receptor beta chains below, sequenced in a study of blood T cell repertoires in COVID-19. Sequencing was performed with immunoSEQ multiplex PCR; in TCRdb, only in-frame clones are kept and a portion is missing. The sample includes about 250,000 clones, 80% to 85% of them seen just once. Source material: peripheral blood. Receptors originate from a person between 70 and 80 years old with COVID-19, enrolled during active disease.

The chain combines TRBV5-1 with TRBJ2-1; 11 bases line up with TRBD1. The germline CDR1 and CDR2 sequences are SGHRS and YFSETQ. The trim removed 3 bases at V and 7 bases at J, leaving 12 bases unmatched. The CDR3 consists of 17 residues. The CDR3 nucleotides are TGCGCCAGCAGCTCGAATTTTTTGGGACAGGGGGAAAATGAGCAGTTCTTC. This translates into CASSSNFLGQGENEQFF.

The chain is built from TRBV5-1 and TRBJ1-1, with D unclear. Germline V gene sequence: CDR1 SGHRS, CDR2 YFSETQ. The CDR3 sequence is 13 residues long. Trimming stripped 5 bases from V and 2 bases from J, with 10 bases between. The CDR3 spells CASSQDLNTEAFF. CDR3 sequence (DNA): TGCGCCAGCAGTCAGGATTTAAACACTGAAGCTTTCTTT.

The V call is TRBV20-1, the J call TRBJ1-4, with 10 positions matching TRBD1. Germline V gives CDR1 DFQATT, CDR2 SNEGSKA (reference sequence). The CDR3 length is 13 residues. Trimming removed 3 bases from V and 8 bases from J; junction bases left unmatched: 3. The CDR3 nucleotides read TGCAGTGCTAGTTGGGACAGGGGCGAAAAACTGTTTTTT. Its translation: CSASWDRGEKLFF.

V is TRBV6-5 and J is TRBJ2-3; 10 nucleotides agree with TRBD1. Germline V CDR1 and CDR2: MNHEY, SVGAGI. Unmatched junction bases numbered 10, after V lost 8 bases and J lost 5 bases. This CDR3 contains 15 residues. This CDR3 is CASSTGTGVEDTQYF. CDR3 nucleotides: TGTGCCAGCTCCACCGGGACAGGGGTGGAAGATACGCAGTATTTT.

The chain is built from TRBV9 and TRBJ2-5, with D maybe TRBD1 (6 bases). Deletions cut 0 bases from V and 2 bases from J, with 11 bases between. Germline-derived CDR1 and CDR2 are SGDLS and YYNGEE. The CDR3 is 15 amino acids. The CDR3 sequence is CASSVAGTSQETQYF. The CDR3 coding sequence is TGTGCCAGCAGCGTAGCTGGGACAAGTCAAGAGACCCAGTACTTC.

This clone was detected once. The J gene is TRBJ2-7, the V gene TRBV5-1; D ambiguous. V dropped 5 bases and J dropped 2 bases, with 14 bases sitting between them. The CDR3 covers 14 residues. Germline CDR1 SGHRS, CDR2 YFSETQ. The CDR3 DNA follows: TGCGCCAGCAGACCAAACCAGGCAGCCTACGAGCAGTACTTC. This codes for CASRPNQAAYEQYF.

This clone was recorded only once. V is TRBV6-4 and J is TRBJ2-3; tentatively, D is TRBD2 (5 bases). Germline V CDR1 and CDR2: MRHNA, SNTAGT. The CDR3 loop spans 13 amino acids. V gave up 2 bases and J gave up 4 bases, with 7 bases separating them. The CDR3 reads CASSDERADTQYF. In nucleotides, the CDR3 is TGTGCCAGCAGTGACGAGAGGGCAGATACGCAGTATTTT.

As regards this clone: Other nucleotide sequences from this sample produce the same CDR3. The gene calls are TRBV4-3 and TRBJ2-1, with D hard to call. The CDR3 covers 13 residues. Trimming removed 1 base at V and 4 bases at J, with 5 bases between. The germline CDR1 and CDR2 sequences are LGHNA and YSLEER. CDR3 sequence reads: CASSQGAYNEQFF. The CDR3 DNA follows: TGCGCCAGCAGCCAAGGGGCTTACAATGAGCAGTTCTTC.

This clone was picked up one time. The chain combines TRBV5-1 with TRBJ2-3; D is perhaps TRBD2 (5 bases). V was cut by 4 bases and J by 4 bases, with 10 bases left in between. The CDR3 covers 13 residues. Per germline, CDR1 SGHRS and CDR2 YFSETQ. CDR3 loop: CASSLRTSDTQYF. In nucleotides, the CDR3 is TGCGCCAGCAGCCTTAGGACTTCAGATACGCAGTATTTT.

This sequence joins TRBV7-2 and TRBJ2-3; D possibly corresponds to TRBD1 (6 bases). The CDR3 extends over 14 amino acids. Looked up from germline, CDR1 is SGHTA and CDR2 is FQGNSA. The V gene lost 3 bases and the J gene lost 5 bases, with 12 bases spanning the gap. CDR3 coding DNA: TGTGCCAGCAGCTTGTACAGGGTTGGAGATACGCAGTATTTT. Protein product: CASSLYRVGDTQYF. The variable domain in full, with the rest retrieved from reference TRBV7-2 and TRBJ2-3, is GAGVSQSPSNKVTEKGKDVELRCDPISGHTALYWYRQSLGQGLEFLIYFQGNSAPDKSGLPSDRFSAERTGGSVSTLTIQRTQQEDSAVYLCASSLYRVGDTQYFGPGTRLTVL.

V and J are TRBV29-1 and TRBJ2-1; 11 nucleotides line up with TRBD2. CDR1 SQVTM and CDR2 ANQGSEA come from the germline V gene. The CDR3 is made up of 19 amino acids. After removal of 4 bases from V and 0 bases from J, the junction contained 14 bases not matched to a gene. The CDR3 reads CSVVGGPGLAANSYNEQFF. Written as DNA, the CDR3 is TGCAGCGTTGTTGGGGGACCGGGACTAGCGGCAAACTCCTACAATGAGCAGTTCTTC.

The CDR3 reads CASSRGLDEQFF. The CDR3 nucleotides are TGTGCCAGCAGCCGGGGACTGGATGAGCAGTTCTTC. This rearrangement joins TRBV12-3 or TRBV12-4 to TRBJ2-1, with D possibly TRBD2 on 6 matching bases. This CDR3 has 12 amino acids. Trimming shortened V by 6 bases and J by 8 bases, and 11 bases separated the two germline ends.

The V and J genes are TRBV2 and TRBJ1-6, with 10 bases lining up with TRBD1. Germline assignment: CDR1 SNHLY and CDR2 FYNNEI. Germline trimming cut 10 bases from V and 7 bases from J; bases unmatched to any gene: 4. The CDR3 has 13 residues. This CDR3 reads CATSGQGNSPLHF. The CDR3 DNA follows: TGTGCCACGTCGGGACAGGGGAATTCACCCCTCCACTTT.

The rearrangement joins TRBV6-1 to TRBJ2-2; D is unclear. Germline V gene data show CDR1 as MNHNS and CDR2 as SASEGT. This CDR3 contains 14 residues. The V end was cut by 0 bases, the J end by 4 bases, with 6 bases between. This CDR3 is CASSEAPGTGELFF. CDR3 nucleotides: TGTGCCAGCAGTGAAGCTCCCGGCACCGGGGAGCTGTTTTTT.

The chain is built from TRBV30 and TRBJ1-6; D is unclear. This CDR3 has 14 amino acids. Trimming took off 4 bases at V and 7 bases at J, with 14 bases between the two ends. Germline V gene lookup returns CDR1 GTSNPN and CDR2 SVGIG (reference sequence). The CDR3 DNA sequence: TGTGCCTGGACTCCCGGACGGGGAAATTCACCCCTCCACTTT. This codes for CAWTPGRGNSPLHF.

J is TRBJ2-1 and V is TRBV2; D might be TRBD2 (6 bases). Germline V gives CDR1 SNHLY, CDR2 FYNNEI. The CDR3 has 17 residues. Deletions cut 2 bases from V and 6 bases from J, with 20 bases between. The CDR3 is CASSEILRRGSANEQFF. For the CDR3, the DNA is TGTGCCAGCAGTGAAATTCTTAGGCGGGGTTCCGCCAATGAGCAGTTCTTC.

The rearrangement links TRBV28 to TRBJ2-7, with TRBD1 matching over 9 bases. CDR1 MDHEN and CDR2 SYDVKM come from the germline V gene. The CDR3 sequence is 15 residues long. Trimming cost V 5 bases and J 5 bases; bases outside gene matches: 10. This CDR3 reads CASSTPGTGSHEQYF. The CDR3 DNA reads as TGTGCCAGCAGTACCCCCGGGACAGGGTCCCACGAGCAGTACTTC.

In DNA, the CDR3 is TGTGCCAGCAGCTTAGGGGCAGGCTTAACCTACGAGCAGTACTTC. Translated: CASSLGAGLTYEQYF. The chain recombines TRBV7-6 with TRBJ2-7, with no clear D. This CDR3 spans 15 amino acids. Trimming cost V 1 base and J 2 bases, with 12 bases left between them. Germline V gives CDR1 SGHVS, CDR2 FNYEAQ.

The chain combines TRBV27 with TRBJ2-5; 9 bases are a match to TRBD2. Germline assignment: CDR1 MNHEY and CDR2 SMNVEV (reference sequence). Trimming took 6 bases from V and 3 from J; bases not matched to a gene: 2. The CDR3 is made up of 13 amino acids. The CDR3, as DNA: TGTGCCAGCAGCCTAGCGGGGAAAGAGACCCAGTACTTC. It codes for CASSLAGKETQYF.

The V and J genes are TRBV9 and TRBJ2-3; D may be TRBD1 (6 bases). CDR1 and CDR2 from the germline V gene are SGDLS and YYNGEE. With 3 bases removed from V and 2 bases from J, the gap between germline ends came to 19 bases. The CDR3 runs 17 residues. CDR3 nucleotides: TGTGCCAGCAGCGAGAGCCCCCGGGACACGTACACAGATACGCAGTATTTT. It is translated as CASSESPRDTYTDTQYF.

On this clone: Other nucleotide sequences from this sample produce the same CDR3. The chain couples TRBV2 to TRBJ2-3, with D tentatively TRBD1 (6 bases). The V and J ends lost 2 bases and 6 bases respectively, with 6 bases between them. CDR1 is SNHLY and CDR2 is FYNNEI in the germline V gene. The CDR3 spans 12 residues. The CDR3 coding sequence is TGTGCCAGCAGTGAAAGGGGGGATACGCAGTATTTT. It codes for CASSERGDTQYF. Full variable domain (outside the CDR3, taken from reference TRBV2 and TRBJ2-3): EPEVTQTPSHQVTQMGQEVILRCVPISNHLYFYWYRQILGQKVEFLVSFYNNEISEKSEIFDDQFSVERPDGSNFTLKIRSTKLEDSAMYFCASSERGDTQYFGPGTRLTVL.